This TCR beta chain is from a study of beta chain features in type 1 diabetes. Study outcomes and limitations: The naive, central memory and Treg TCRB repertoires looked more alike in patients than they did in healthy donors. VDJ junctions in type 1 diabetes patients carried more deletions and fewer insertions.

Expressed TCRB transcripts were sequenced, since all the RNA that had been isolated was reverse transcribed. Produced via immunoSEQ multiplex PCR; TCRdb's table is partial and in-frame only. This table holds roughly 300,000 clones, around 15% found once. V was pared by 1 base and J by 3 bases, with 9 bases between. CDR1 and CDR2 (germline): LGHNA, YSLEER. This CDR3 region has 14 residues. There are many counts of this clone. Its antigen remains unknown. The sequence derives from a man younger than 40 in good health. Sequenced: central memory CD4+ T cells from blood. The gene calls are TRBV4-3 and TRBJ1-2; D is unresolved. CDR3 residues: CASSQAATDYGYTF. CDR3 nucleotides: TGCGCCAGCAGCCAAGCGGCGACGGACTATGGCTACACCTTC.